Presented here are 29 T cell receptor beta chains from one specimen sequenced in a study of T cell clonotyping in hematopoietic cell transplantation. This table comes from immunoSEQ multiplex PCR, and its TCRdb copy is limited to in-frame clones, with some not included. The sample lists about 15,000 clones; about three fifths were seen once. Material for sequencing was PBMCs. All receptors derive from a human donor who either received an allogeneic hematopoietic cell transplant for a myeloid malignancy or was a related donor (not recorded which). Some clones in this sample may be carry-over from other donors' samples.

This sequence joins TRBV30 and TRBJ1-1; D ambiguous. Germline CDR1 GTSNPN, CDR2 SVGIG (reference sequence). The CDR3 runs to 13 residues. V lost 2 bases to trimming and J lost 0 bases, with 7 bases between them. For the CDR3, the DNA is TGTGCCTGGAGTCCCGACCTGAACACTGAAGCTTTCTTT. It translates to CAWSPDLNTEAFF.

The chain uses TRBV30 and TRBJ2-7; TRBD2 matches at 9 bases. The CDR3 runs 13 residues. CDR1 is GTSNPN, CDR2 SVGIG, per germline (reference sequence). V lost 5 bases, J lost 4 bases, and 6 bases stayed unmatched. The CDR3 coding sequence is TGTGCCTGGCTGGGGCGGGAGGGTTACGAGCAGTACTTC. Translated: CAWLGREGYEQYF.

The J gene is TRBJ1-5, the V gene TRBV28; 7 bases align to TRBD1. Germline-derived CDR1 and CDR2 are MDHEN and SYDVKM. The CDR3 is 13 amino acids. The J segment lost 4 bases and the V segment lost 9 bases, leaving 6 bases of the junction unmatched. The CDR3 bases are TGTGCCAGTAATGACAGGGATAATCAGCCCCAGCATTTT. Translating it yields CASNDRDNQPQHF.

This clone was found a few times. This sample includes further DNA sequences coding for the same CDR3. V gene TRBV30 combines with J gene TRBJ1-5; D call uncertain. CDR1 and CDR2 from the germline V gene are GTSNPN and SVGIG (reference sequence). The germline V and J ends were trimmed by 0 bases and 7 bases, with 10 bases remaining between them. CDR3 size: 13 residues. CDR3 in amino acids: CAWSVRGRQPQHF. The DNA of the CDR3 is TGTGCCTGGAGTGTACGAGGGAGGCAGCCCCAGCATTTT.

The chain recombines TRBV7-2 with TRBJ1-2; D ambiguous. The CDR3 consists of 13 residues. Germline assignment: CDR1 SGHTA and CDR2 FQGNSA. Trimming pared 5 bases from V and 4 bases from J, leaving 11 bases between. Written as DNA, the CDR3 is TGTGCCAGCAGCCCCCAAGGTGGCTATGGCTACACCTTC. Translated: CASSPQGGYGYTF.

The chain employs TRBV7-2 and TRBJ2-5; D is unresolved. This CDR3 contains 12 residues. Germline values: CDR1 SGHTA, CDR2 FQGNSA. V was pared by 4 bases and J by 1 base, with 4 bases between. In DNA form, the CDR3 reads TGTGCCAGCAGCTCTCCCCAAGAGACCCAGTACTTC. Encoded protein: CASSSPQETQYF.

In its sample, this clone was seen a few times. This sequence joins TRBV30 and TRBJ1-3; D is uncertain. The length of the CDR3 is 11 residues. Germline V lookup: CDR1 GTSNPN, CDR2 SVGIG (reference sequence). Trimming pared 1 base from V and 7 bases from J, leaving 5 bases between. The CDR3 nucleotides are TGTGCCTGGAGTGATACGAACACCATATATTTT. Its protein is CAWSDTNTIYF.

Notes on this clone: A read error may account for a junction end that differs from germline. The chain couples TRBV19 to TRBJ1-1, with D uncertain. The CDR3 consists of 14 residues. Germline V gene sequence: CDR1 LNHDA, CDR2 SQIVND (reference sequence). Here the CDR3 DNA reads TGTGCCAGTAGTATAGAGTTCGTGAACACTGAAGCTTCCTTT. Amino acids: CASSIEFVNTEASF.

This chain connects TRBV7-6 to TRBJ2-5; 8 bases map to TRBD1. TRBJ2-7 matches the DNA end more closely, so the J call is doubtful. The germline V gene has CDR1 SGHVS and CDR2 FNYEAQ. The CDR3 consists of 12 residues. CDR3 sequence: CASSRTGLEQYF. DNA for the CDR3: TGTGCCAGCAGTAGGACAGGGCTCGAGCAGTACTTC.

The V gene is TRBV5-1, the J gene TRBJ1-2; 11 positions agree with TRBD1. Germline V lookup: CDR1 SGHRS, CDR2 YFSETQ. This CDR3 has 15 residues. Losses at the gene ends were 4 bases for V and 1 base for J; bases not matched to a gene: 3. The CDR3 nucleotides are TGCGCCAGCAGCCAGGGACAGGGGGGTAACTATGGCTACACCTTC. Amino acid sequence: CASSQGQGGNYGYTF.

The CDR3 is CASSTGWGNSNQPQHF. The DNA for the CDR3 is TGTGCCAGCAGCACAGGTTGGGGTAATAGCAATCAGCCCCAGCATTTT. This chain uses TRBV5-6 with TRBJ1-5; tentative D call: TRBD1 (5 bases). V was cut by 4 bases and J by 0 bases, with 14 bases left in between. In germline, CDR1 is SGHDT, CDR2 YYEEEE. The CDR3 contains 16 residues.

The genes are TRBV30 and TRBJ2-7; possible D gene TRBD1, 5 bases. V was clipped by 5 bases and J by 0 bases, with 11 bases between them. This CDR3 spans 13 amino acids. Germline CDR1 and CDR2: GTSNPN and SVGIG (reference sequence). CDR3: CAWDSKSSYEQYF. CDR3 coding DNA: TGTGCCTGGGACAGTAAGTCCTCCTACGAGCAGTACTTC.

This chain uses TRBV5-6 with TRBJ2-7, with D uncertain. Germline V gives CDR1 SGHDT, CDR2 YYEEEE. The CDR3 loop spans 13 amino acids. V was clipped by 1 base and J by 6 bases, with 11 bases between them. The CDR3 DNA reads TGTGCCAGCAGCTTGAGGGTCAATGGCGAGCAGTACTTC. Protein sequence: CASSLRVNGEQYF.

V and J are TRBV28 and TRBJ2-7; 13 bases are shared with TRBD2. The CDR3 contains 16 residues. V lost 5 bases, J lost 4 bases, and 8 bases stayed unmatched. Germline V gene sequence: CDR1 MDHEN, CDR2 SYDVKM. CDR3 amino acids: CASSPRGTSGIYEQYF. The CDR3 DNA is TGTGCCAGCAGTCCACGGGGGACTAGCGGGATATACGAGCAGTACTTC.

The rearrangement uses TRBV30 and TRBJ1-5; D gene uncertain. CDR1 is GTSNPN and CDR2 is SVGIG in the germline V gene (reference sequence). This CDR3 contains 14 residues. Trimming took off 0 bases at V and 8 bases at J, with 14 bases between the two ends. The CDR3 sequence: CAWSVDNLKEPQHF. CDR3 nucleotide sequence: TGTGCCTGGAGTGTTGACAATCTGAAAGAGCCCCAGCATTTT. The full variable domain, its missing parts supplied by reference TRBV30 and TRBJ1-5, is SQTIHQWPATLVQPVGSPLSLECTVEGTSNPNLYWYRQAAGRGLQLLFYSVGIGQISSEVPQNLSASRPQDRQFILSSKKLLLSDSGFYLCAWSVDNLKEPQHFGDGTRLSIL.

Notes on this clone: A much larger clone lies a single base off, so this may be a read error. The sample carries other DNA sequences with the same CDR3. V gene TRBV30 combines with J gene TRBJ1-1; no definite D call. Looked up from germline, CDR1 is GTSNPN and CDR2 is SVGIG (reference sequence). The CDR3 sequence is 13 residues long. CDR3 sequence: CAWSLSPNTEAFF. The CDR3 region has the DNA TGTGCCTGGTCCCTTAGCCCAAACACTGAAGCCTTCTTT.

In this sample, this clone turned up a few times. The V and J genes are TRBV4-3 and TRBJ1-2; TRBD1 might be the D (6 bases). There are 15 residues in the CDR3. Germline loops: CDR1 LGHNA, CDR2 YSLEER. Between the trimmed V and J ends, which lost 0 bases and 1 base, there was a span of 9 bases. In DNA, the CDR3 is TGCGCCAGCAGCCAAGAGACAGGATATAACTATGGCTACACCTTC. The encoded protein is CASSQETGYNYGYTF.

In its sample, this clone was seen a few times. This chain joins TRBV4-3 and TRBJ2-1; the D is unclear. Germline CDR1 LGHNA, CDR2 YSLEER. Trimming cost V 0 bases and J 9 bases, with 12 bases left between them. The CDR3 contains 14 residues. DNA of the CDR3: TGCGCCAGCAGCCAAGATGGAACCTACCCTGAGCAGTTCTTC. Its translation: CASSQDGTYPEQFF.

By share, this clone counts as medium-sized. This chain joins TRBV5-1 and TRBJ2-5; D assignment may be TRBD1 or TRBD2 (5 bases each). This CDR3 region has 14 residues. V was pared by 3 bases and J by 5 bases, with 14 bases between. The germline CDR1 and CDR2 sequences are SGHRS and YFSETQ. The CDR3 protein is CASSSGQLGETQYF. The CDR3 DNA sequence: TGCGCCAGCAGCTCGGGGCAGTTGGGGGAGACCCAGTACTTC.

The CDR3 DNA sequence: TGCAGCGCCCGCGACTCCAACTACGAGCAGTACTTC. This sequence encodes CSARDSNYEQYF. This chain connects TRBV29-1 to TRBJ2-5; D ambiguous. The J call may not be correct, given that the DNA end is closer to TRBJ2-7. Germline V gene sequence: CDR1 SQVTM, CDR2 ANQGSEA. This CDR3 spans 12 amino acids.

The chain joins TRBV14 to TRBJ2-7, with D maybe TRBD2 (6 bases). Trimming left V 4 bases short and J 2 bases short, with 9 bases between. CDR1 SGHDN and CDR2 FVKESK come from the germline V gene. CDR3 length: 13 residues. The CDR3 DNA reads as TGTGCCAGCAGCCTGACTAGTACCTACGAGCAGTACTTC. Translating it yields CASSLTSTYEQYF.

This chain uses TRBV28 with TRBJ1-6, with unresolved D. Trimming shortened V by 8 bases and J by 7 bases, and 12 bases separated the two germline ends. The CDR3 length is 13 residues. The germline CDR1 and CDR2 sequences are MDHEN and SYDVKM. CDR3 bases: TGTGCCAGCCGGGCCTCTGGGAATTCACCCCTCCACTTT. Translated, it gives CASRASGNSPLHF. The full variable domain, in which reference TRBV28 and TRBJ1-6 provide the parts outside the CDR3, is DVKVTQSSRYLVKRTGEKVFLECVQDMDHENMFWYRQDPGLGLRLIYFSYDVKMKEKGDIPEGYSVSREKKERFSLILESASTNQTSMYLCASRASGNSPLHFGNGTRLTVT.

V usage is TRBV30 and J usage is TRBJ2-7, with D uncertain. Germline assignment: CDR1 GTSNPN and CDR2 SVGIG (reference sequence). V lost 3 bases to trimming and J lost 5 bases, with 11 bases between them. The CDR3 runs 12 residues. The CDR3 here is CAWSARIDEQYF. The CDR3 bases are TGTGCCTGGAGCGCCCGGATTGACGAGCAGTACTTC.

The chain couples TRBV19 to TRBJ1-5; D is unclear. The germline V and J ends were trimmed by 1 base and 7 bases, with 8 bases remaining between them. CDR3 length: 13 amino acids. Germline V gene lookup returns CDR1 LNHDA and CDR2 SQIVND (reference sequence). In nucleotides, the CDR3 is TGTGCCAGTAGTATAGTGGTGGGGCAGCCCCAGCATTTT. Its protein is CASSIVVGQPQHF.

This clone has a handful of counts. V is TRBV6-1 and J is TRBJ1-6; D is unresolved. Germline V gives CDR1 MNHNS, CDR2 SASEGT. The CDR3 covers 14 residues. Between the trimmed V and J ends, which lost 2 bases and 5 bases, there was a span of 7 bases. CDR3 residues: CASSETADNSPLHF. In DNA form, the CDR3 reads TGTGCCAGCAGTGAAACTGCGGATAATTCACCCCTCCACTTT.

The CDR3 protein is CAWSASGRGEQFF. Here the CDR3 DNA reads TGTGCCTGGAGTGCTAGCGGGAGGGGCGAGCAGTTCTTC. This chain joins TRBV30 and TRBJ2-1, with 12 nucleotides matching TRBD2. CDR3 length: 13 residues. Germline assignment: CDR1 GTSNPN and CDR2 SVGIG (reference sequence). The J segment lost 10 bases and the V segment lost 1 base, leaving 2 bases of the junction unmatched. Looking up the rest from reference TRBV30 and TRBJ2-1 gives the full variable domain: SQTIHQWPATLVQPVGSPLSLECTVEGTSNPNLYWYRQAAGRGLQLLFYSVGIGQISSEVPQNLSASRPQDRQFILSSKKLLLSDSGFYLCAWSASGRGEQFFGPGTRLTVL.

The chain employs TRBV6-6 and TRBJ1-3, with unresolved D. V was shortened by 6 bases and J by 0 bases, with 12 bases between the two germline ends. The CDR3 loop spans 15 amino acids. Germline lookup yields CDR1 MNHNY and CDR2 SVGAGI (reference sequence). The CDR3 DNA sequence: TGTGCCAGCAGACAAGACGCTTTCTCTGGAAACACCATATATTTT. Protein product: CASRQDAFSGNTIYF.

This sequence joins TRBV4-3 and TRBJ2-7; D is undetermined. There are 15 residues in the CDR3. Germline V gives CDR1 LGHNA, CDR2 YSLEER. Trimming pared 4 bases from V and 2 bases from J, leaving 15 bases between. CDR3 coding DNA: TGCGCCAGCAGCCCGGAGTGGGCGCCTACCTACGAGCAGTACTTC. It is translated as CASSPEWAPTYEQYF.

This clone came up once. CDR3: CASGFSTGELFF. The CDR3 DNA reads TGTGCCAGCGGATTTTCAACCGGGGAGCTGTTTTTT. This chain connects TRBV6-5 to TRBJ2-2; no clear D gene. CDR3 length: 12 amino acids. V dropped 8 bases and J dropped 5 bases, with 9 bases sitting between them. Germline values: CDR1 MNHEY, CDR2 SVGAGI.